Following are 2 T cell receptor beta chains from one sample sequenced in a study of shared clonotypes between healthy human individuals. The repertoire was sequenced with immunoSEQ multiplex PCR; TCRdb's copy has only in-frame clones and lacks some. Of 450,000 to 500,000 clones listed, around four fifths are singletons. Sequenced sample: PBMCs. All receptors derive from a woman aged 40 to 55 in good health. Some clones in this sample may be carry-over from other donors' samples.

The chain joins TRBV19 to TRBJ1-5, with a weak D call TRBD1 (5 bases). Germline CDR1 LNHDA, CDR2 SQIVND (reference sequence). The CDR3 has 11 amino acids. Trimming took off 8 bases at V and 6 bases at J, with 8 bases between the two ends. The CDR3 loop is CASGAVQPQHF. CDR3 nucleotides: TGTGCCAGTGGGGCGGTTCAGCCCCAGCATTTT.

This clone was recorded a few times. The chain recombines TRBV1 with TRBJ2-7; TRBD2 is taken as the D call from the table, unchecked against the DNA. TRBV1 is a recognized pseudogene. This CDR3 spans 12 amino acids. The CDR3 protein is CTSAGRRYEQYF. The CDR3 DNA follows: TGCACCAGCGCGGGAAGGAGGTACGAGCAGTACTTC.